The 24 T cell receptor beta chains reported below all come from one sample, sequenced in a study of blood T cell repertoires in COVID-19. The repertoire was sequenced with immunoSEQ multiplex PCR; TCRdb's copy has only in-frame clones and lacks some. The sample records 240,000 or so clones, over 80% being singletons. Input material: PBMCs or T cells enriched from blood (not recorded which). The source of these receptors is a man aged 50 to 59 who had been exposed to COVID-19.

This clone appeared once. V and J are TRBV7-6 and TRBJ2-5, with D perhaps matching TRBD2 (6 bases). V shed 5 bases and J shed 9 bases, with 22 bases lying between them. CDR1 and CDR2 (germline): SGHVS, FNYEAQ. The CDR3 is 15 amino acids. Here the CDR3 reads CASSRNLEGLGSQYF. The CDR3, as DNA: TGTGCCAGCAGCAGAAATCTGGAGGGGCTGGGGTCCCAGTACTTC.

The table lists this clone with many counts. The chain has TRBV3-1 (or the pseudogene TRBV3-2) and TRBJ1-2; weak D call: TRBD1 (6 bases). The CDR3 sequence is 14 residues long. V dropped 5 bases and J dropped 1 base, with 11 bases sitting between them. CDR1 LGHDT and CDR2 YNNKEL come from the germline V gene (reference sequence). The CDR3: CASSYQGNNYGYTF. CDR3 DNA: TGTGCCAGCAGCTATCAGGGGAATAACTATGGCTACACCTTC.

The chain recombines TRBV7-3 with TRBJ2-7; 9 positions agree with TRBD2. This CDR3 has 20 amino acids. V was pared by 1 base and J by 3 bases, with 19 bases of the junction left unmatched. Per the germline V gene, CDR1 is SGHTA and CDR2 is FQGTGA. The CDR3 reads CASSLKLGRLAGRINYEQYV. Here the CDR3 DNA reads TGTGCCAGCAGCTTAAAGCTAGGTCGGCTAGCGGGGCGGATTAACTACGAGCAGTACGTC.

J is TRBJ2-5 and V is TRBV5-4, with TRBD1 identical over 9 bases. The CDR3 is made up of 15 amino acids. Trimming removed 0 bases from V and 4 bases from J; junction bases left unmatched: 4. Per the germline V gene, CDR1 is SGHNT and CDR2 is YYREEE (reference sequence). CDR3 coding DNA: TGTGCCAGCAGCTTGGTACAGGGGGCCGGAGAGACCCAGTACTTC. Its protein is CASSLVQGAGETQYF. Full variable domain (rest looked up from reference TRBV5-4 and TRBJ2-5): ETGVTQSPTHLIKTRGQQVTLRCSSQSGHNTVSWYQQALGQGPQFIFQYYREEENGRGNFPPRFSGLQFPNYSSELNVNALELDDSALYLCASSLVQGAGETQYFGPGTRLLVL.

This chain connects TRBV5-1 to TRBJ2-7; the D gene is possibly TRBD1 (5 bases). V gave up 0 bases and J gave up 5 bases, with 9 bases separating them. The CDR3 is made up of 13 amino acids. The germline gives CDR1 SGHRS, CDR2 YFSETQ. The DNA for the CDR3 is TGCGCCAGCAGCTTGGGTGGGGCCGACGAGCAGTACTTC. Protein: CASSLGGADEQYF.

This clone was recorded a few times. DNA of the CDR3: TGTGCCAGCAGCTTAATTGGCAGGGGTGAAGAGACCCAGTACTTC. Protein: CASSLIGRGEETQYF. The V call is TRBV11-1, the J call TRBJ2-5, with D maybe TRBD1 (6 bases). Per the germline V gene, CDR1 is SGHAT and CDR2 is FQDESV (reference sequence). This CDR3 comprises 15 residues. Trimming removed 2 bases at V and 3 bases at J, with 13 bases between.

CDR3 sequence reads: CSAGGLAGYNEQFF. The DNA for the CDR3 is TGCAGCGCGGGAGGACTAGCGGGGTACAATGAGCAGTTCTTC. This rearrangement joins TRBV29-1 to TRBJ2-1; 12 bases are shared with TRBD2. This CDR3 is 14 amino acids long. The germline CDR1 and CDR2 sequences are SQVTM and ANQGSEA. With V trimmed by 7 bases and J by 4 bases, 5 bases remained unmatched.

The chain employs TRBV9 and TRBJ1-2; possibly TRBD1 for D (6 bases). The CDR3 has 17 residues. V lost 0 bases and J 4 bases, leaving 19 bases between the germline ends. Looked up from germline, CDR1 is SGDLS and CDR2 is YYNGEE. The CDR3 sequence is CASSVDSRDTSPYGYTF. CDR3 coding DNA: TGTGCCAGCAGCGTAGATTCAAGGGACACGAGTCCCTATGGCTACACCTTC.

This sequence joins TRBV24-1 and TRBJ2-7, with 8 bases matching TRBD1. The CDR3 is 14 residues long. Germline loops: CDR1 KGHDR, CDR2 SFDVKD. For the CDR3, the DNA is TGTGCCATCAGTCGCCAGGACAGGGCCCGTATTCAGTACGTC. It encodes CAISRQDRARIQYV.

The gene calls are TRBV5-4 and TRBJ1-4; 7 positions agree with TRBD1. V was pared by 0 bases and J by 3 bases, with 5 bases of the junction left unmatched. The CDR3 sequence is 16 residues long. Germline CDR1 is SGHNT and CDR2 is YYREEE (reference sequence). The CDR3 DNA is TGTGCCAGCAGCTTGGGTCCCAGGGGGTCTAATGAAAAACTGTTTTTT. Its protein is CASSLGPRGSNEKLFF.

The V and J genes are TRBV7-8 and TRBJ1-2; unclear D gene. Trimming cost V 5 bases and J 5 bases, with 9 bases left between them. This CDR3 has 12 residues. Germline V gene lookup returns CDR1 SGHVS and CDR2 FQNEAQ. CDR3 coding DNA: TGTGCCAGCAGCCCTAGACGTTATGGCTACACCTTC. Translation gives CASSPRRYGYTF.

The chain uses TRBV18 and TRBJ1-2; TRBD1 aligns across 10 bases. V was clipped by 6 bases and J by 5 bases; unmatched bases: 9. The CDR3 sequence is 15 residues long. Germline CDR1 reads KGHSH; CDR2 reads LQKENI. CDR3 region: CASSQGTGEIYGYTF. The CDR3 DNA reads TGTGCCAGCTCTCAAGGGACAGGGGAAATATATGGCTACACCTTC.

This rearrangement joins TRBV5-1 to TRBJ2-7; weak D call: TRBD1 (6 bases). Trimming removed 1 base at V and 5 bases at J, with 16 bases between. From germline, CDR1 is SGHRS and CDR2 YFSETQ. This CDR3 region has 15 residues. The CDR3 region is CASSLRTALLDEQYF. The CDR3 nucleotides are TGCGCCAGCAGCTTGAGGACAGCCCTCTTGGACGAGCAGTACTTC.

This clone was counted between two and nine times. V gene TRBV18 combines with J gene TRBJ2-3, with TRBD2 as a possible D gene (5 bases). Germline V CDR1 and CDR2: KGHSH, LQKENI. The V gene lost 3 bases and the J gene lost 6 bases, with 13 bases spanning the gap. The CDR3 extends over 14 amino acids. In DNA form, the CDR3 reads TGTGCCAGCTCACCTTCCGGACGGGGTGATACGCAGTATTTT. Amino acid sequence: CASSPSGRGDTQYF.

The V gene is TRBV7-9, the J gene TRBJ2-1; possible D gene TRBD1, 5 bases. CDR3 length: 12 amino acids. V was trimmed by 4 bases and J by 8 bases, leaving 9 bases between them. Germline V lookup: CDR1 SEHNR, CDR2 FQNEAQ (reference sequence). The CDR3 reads CASSSQGYEQFF. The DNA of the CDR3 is TGTGCCAGCAGCTCCCAGGGATATGAGCAGTTCTTC.

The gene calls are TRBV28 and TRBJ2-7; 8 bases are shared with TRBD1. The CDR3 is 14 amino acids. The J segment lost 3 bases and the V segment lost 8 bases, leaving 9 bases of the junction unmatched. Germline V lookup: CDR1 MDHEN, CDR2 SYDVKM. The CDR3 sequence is CASLPGQELYEQYF. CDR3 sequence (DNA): TGTGCCAGCCTTCCGGGACAGGAACTCTACGAGCAGTACTTC.

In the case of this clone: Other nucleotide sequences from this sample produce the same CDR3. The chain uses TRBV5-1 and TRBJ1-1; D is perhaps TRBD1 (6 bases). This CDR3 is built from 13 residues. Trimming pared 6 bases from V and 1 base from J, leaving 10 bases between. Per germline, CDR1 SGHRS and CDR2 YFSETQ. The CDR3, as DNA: TGCGCCAGCAAAACAGGGACGAACACTGAAGCTTTCTTT. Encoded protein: CASKTGTNTEAFF.

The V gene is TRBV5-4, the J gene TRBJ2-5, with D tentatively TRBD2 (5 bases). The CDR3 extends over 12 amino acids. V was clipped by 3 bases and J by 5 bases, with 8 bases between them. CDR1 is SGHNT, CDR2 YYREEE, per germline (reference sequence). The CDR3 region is CASSSSRETQYF. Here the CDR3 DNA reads TGTGCCAGCAGCTCTAGCAGGGAGACCCAGTACTTC.

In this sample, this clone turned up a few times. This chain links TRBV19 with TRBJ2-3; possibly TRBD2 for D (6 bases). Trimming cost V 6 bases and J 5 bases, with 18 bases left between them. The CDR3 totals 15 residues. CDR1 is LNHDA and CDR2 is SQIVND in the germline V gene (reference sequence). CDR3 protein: CASSMPRRAGDTQYF. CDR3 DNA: TGTGCCAGTAGCATGCCCCGGAGGGCCGGAGATACGCAGTATTTT.

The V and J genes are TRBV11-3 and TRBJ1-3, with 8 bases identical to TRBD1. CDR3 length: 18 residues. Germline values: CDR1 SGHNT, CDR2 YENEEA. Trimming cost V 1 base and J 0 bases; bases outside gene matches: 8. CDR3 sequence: CASSLVGTGGISGNTIYF. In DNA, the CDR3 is TGTGCCAGCAGCTTAGTGGGAACAGGGGGAATCTCTGGAAACACCATATATTTT.

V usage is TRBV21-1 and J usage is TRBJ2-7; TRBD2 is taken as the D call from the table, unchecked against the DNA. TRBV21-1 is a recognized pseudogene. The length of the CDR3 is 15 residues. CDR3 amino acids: CASSSREDNAYEQYV. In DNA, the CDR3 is TGTGCCAGCAGCTCAAGGGAGGACAACGCCTACGAGCAGTACGTC.

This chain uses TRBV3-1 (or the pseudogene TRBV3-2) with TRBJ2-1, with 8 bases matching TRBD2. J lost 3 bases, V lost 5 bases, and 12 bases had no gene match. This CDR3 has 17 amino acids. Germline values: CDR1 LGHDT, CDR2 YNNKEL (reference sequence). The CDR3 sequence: CASSGSRTSLRYNEQFF. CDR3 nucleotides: TGTGCCAGCAGCGGTTCTAGGACTAGCCTACGCTACAATGAGCAGTTCTTC.

DNA for the CDR3: TGTGCCAGCAGTTTAGGGACAGGCGAGCAGTACTTC. Translating gives CASSLGTGEQYF. The V gene is TRBV28, the J gene TRBJ2-7; 8 positions agree with TRBD1. The CDR3 loop spans 12 amino acids. CDR1 and CDR2 (germline): MDHEN, SYDVKM. Germline trimming cut 2 bases from V and 6 bases from J; bases unmatched to any gene: 0.

CDR3 bases: TGCGCCAGCAGCCCAATTCTAGCTGATGAGCAGTTCTTC. This translates into CASSPILADEQFF. The chain carries TRBV5-1 and TRBJ2-1, with D tentatively TRBD2 (5 bases). Per the germline V gene, CDR1 is SGHRS and CDR2 is YFSETQ. V was trimmed by 4 bases and J by 8 bases, leaving 13 bases between them. This CDR3 is built from 13 residues. The complete variable domain, with remaining parts taken from reference TRBV5-1 and TRBJ2-1, reads KAGVTQTPRYLIKTRGQQVTLSCSPISGHRSVSWYQQTPGQGLQFLFEYFSETQRNKGNFPGRFSGRQFSNSRSEMNVSTLELGDSALYLCASSPILADEQFFGPGTRLTVL.